The present TCR beta chain was sequenced within a study of kidney transplant recipient with SARS-CoV-2 infection. TCRdb recomputed calls from the reads with MiXCR, one row per CDR3 protein. This table has some 220,000 distinct CDR3 sequences, more than 25% appearing once. Germline lookup yields CDR1 MDHEN and CDR2 SYDVKM. The CDR3 spans 12 residues. The ends were cut back, 11 bases at V and 3 bases at J, with 14 bases in the middle. The V gene is TRBV28, the J gene TRBJ2-7; D tentatively reads TRBD1 or TRBD2 (5 bases each). The TCR was taken from a male patient between 25 and 40 years old who had COVID-19 and was a kidney transplant recipient. Some T cells may be the graft donor's. Sequencing used a blood sample, obtained at baseline and on day 111 from a kidney transplant recipient. The CDR3 region is CACNRGVYEQYF. For the CDR3, the DNA is TGTGCCTGCAACCGAGGGGTCTACGAGCAGTACTTC.